A single T cell receptor (beta chain) is shown here with its context. What it binds is unknown. The sample comes from a study of T cells in localized non-small cell lung cancer. General study findings and limits: Without multi-region sequencing, intratumor heterogeneity could not be excluded. Researchers found a median around 50 of the top 100 tumor clones in adjacent lung. Uninvolved adjacent lung, not tumor, had the highest T cell clonality.

The trim removed 10 bases at V and 0 bases at J, leaving 7 bases unmatched. This CDR3 has 15 residues. Germline V gene lookup returns CDR1 LNHDA and CDR2 SQIVND (reference sequence). Generated by immunoSEQ multiplex PCR, the TCRdb table keeps only in-frame clones and is missing some. The data hold some 64,000 clones, with 90% observed a single time. The input for sequencing was peripheral blood, taken before any cancer treatment. The V and J genes are TRBV19 and TRBJ2-1, with 9 bases fitting TRBD2. The source of this sequence is a woman aged 35-70 years with stage I lung adenocarcinoma. CDR3 region: CATAGGLSSYNEQFF. The CDR3 DNA is TGTGCCACCGCGGGGGGGCTGAGCTCCTACAATGAGCAGTTCTTC.